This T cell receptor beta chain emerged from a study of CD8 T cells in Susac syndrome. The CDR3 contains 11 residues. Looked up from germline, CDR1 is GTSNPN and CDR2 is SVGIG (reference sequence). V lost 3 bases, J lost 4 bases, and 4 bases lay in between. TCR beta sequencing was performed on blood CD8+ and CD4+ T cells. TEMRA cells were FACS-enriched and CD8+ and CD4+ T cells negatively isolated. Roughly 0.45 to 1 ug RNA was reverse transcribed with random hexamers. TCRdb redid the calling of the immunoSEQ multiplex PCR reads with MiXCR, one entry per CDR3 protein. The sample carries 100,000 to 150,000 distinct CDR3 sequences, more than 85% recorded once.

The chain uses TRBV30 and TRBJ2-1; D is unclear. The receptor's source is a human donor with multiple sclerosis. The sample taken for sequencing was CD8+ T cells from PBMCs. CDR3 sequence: CAWRYYNEQFF. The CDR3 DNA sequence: TGTGCCTGGAGGTATTACAATGAGCAGTTCTTC.